This TCR beta chain was retrieved from a study of blood T cells in healthy people across ages. Collection of around 9.3 milliliters of peripheral blood was performed for each donor. Every sample gave at least 6 micrograms of total RNA when it was extracted. The use of a sample-barcoded 5' primer and a J-beta primer mix characterized a second PCR of roughly 7 to 11 cycles. TCRdb recomputed calls from the 5' RACE reads with MiXCR, one row per CDR3 protein. The table shows fewer than 700,000 distinct CDR3 sequences, with around two fifths occurring only once. This CDR3 contains 14 residues. V lost 3 bases, J lost 2 bases, and 3 bases stayed unmatched. Germline CDR1 SGDLS, CDR2 YYNGEE.

This TCR came from an elderly man in good health. Sequencing used blood. This chain joins TRBV9 and TRBJ2-3, with 7 positions matching TRBD2. The CDR3 here is CASSAGLNTDTQYF. CDR3 coding DNA: TGTGCCAGCAGCGCGGGACTAAACACAGATACGCAGTATTTT.